This T cell receptor beta chain was captured by sequencing in a study of T cells in Graves' hyperthyroidism and ophthalmopathy. General study points: Most thyroid clonotypes with frequency above 0.001 were detected in blood.

Amplification of TCR beta CDR3 regions used RNA as the template. HTBI primers were the set used in a first-round RT-PCR of the TCR CDR3. Via MiXCR, TCRdb re-called the multiplex PCR reads, giving one row per CDR3 protein. In the table there are 210,000 or so distinct CDR3 sequences, roughly a sixth of which are singletons. This clonotype was counted at least ten times. Its antigen is unidentified. Trimming left V 6 bases short and J 3 bases short, with 11 bases between. In germline, CDR1 is LGHDT, CDR2 YNNKEL (reference sequence). The CDR3 contains 13 residues. Researchers barred patients who had uncontrolled infection, other autoimmune disease, pregnancy or lactation.

V is TRBV3-1 and J is TRBJ1-1; TRBD1 is a possible D gene (5 bases). Sample: blood. This TCR was sampled from a man between 45 and 60 years old with Graves' hyperthyroidism. For the CDR3, the DNA is TGTGCCAGCAGACCAGGGCATCACACTGAAGCTTTCTTT. Residues: CASRPGHHTEAFF.